This TCR beta chain was captured by sequencing in a study of cytomegalovirus exposure and HLA in healthy donors. Study-level results: Across all donors, roughly uniform sequencing depth was an assumption of the presence/absence analyses.

PCR involved 60 Vbeta and 13 Jbeta primers. Only in-frame clones appear in the TCRdb table, and some are missing; sequencing was by immunoSEQ multiplex PCR. This table lists tens of thousands of clones. Losses at the gene ends were 5 bases for V and 5 bases for J; bases not matched to a gene: 9. Germline V CDR1 and CDR2: SEHNR, FQNEAQ (reference sequence). The CDR3 covers 16 residues. As regards this clone: The antigen is undetermined.

The sequencing input was PBMCs. The chain uses TRBV7-9 and TRBJ2-1; 10 bases map to TRBD2. The source of this sequence is a middle-aged woman in good health and CMV-seropositive. The CDR3 region is CASSRTTSGVNNEQFF. The CDR3 nucleotides are TGTGCCAGCAGCCGAACCACTAGCGGGGTTAACAATGAGCAGTTCTTC. Full variable domain (rest looked up from reference TRBV7-9 and TRBJ2-1): DTGVSQNPRHKITKRGQNVTFRCDPISEHNRLYWYRQTLGQGPEFLTYFQNEAQLEKSRLLSDRFSAERPKGSFSTLEIQRTEQGDSAMYLCASSRTTSGVNNEQFFGPGTRLTVL.